These T cell receptor beta chains were read from a single sample in a study of blood T cell repertoires in COVID-19. Here immunoSEQ multiplex PCR was the method, and the copy in TCRdb shows in-frame clones only, minus some. Of around 250,000 clones listed, 86% are singletons. Sequencing was performed on peripheral blood. These TCRs come from an elderly man with acute or convalescent COVID-19. Each CDR3 is given with its conserved first and last residue. The D gene is left open where the match is weak. Size is stated for part of the rows, as once, few or many counts, or as a class when the clone is expanded.

V gene	clone size	D gene	J gene	CDR3 DNA	CDR3 protein
TRBV6-4	-	TRBD1	TRBJ2-2	TGTGCCAGCAGCCCCCAGGGACAGGGTGCCTCCGGGGAGCTGTTTTTT	CASSPQGQGASGELFF
TRBV2	once	TRBD1	TRBJ1-2	TGTGCCAGCGACAGGGACCATGGCTACACCTTC	CASDRDHGYTF
TRBV6-1	-	-	TRBJ2-6	TGTGCCAGCAGTGTTCCACCGGACGGCATCAGGGACTCTGGGGCCAACGTCCTGACTTTC	CASSVPPDGIRDSGANVLTF
TRBV24-1	-	-	TRBJ2-7	TGTGCCACTAGCATGACAGGCACTTCCTACGAGCAGTACTTC	CATSMTGTSYEQYF
TRBV28	-	TRBD1	TRBJ1-2	TGTGCCAGCAGTATCCGGGACAGGGAGAACTATGGCTACACCTTC	CASSIRDRENYGYTF
TRBV3-1/TRBV3-2	-	TRBD1	TRBJ2-7	TGTGCCAGCAGCCAAGATTGGATGTCCGGGACAGTCAGATACGAGCAGTACTTC	CASSQDWMSGTVRYEQYF
TRBV7-2	-	TRBD2	TRBJ2-3	TGTGCCAGCAGCTTAACAAGCGGGAGAACAGATACGCAGTATTTT	CASSLTSGRTDTQYF
TRBV14	-	-	TRBJ2-5	TGTGCCAGCAGCCAAGCGTCGGGGTCGTTAGAGACCCAGTACTTC	CASSQASGSLETQYF
TRBV2	-	TRBD1	TRBJ1-4	TGTGCCAGCAGTGGGGGGACAGGCGCTAATGAAAAACTGTTTTTT	CASSGGTGANEKLFF
TRBV7-2	-	-	TRBJ1-5	TGTGCCAGCAGCCCCCAAACAGGGATCCTTCAGCCCCAGCATTTT	CASSPQTGILQPQHF
TRBV5-5	-	TRBD1	TRBJ2-7	TGTGCCAGCAGCTCCAGGACAGGGAACTTGTACGAGCAGTACTTC	CASSSRTGNLYEQYF
TRBV9	few	TRBD2	TRBJ2-7	TGTGCCAGCAGCGTCGCCCCGTTGGGGGCGGGGGGCTCGGGACTCGAGCAGTACTTC	CASSVAPLGAGGSGLEQYF
TRBV7-2	-	-	TRBJ1-6	TGTGCCAGCAGCTTAGCGACAGGCGTTGGAGTGGCCCTCCACTTT	CASSLATGVGVALHF
TRBV5-1	few	-	TRBJ1-1	TGCGCCAGCAGCTTGGAGGGGGAGTACACTGAAGCTTTCTTT	CASSLEGEYTEAFF
TRBV3-1/TRBV3-2	-	-	TRBJ1-4	TGTGCCAGCAGCCAAGGGGCAGGGCGTAGACTGTTTTTT	CASSQGAGRRLFF
TRBV7-2	once	-	TRBJ2-7	TGTGCCAGCTCCTCACCTGGAGGGTTCGGAGAGCAGTACTTC	CASSSPGGFGEQYF
TRBV7-2	-	-	TRBJ2-1	TGTGCCAGCAGCTTATACGGGGAGACCAATGAGCAGTTCTTC	CASSLYGETNEQFF
TRBV7-9	few	-	TRBJ2-7	TGTGCCAGCAGCTTTCCGGGACTGGGGATCGAGCAGTACTTC	CASSFPGLGIEQYF
TRBV19	-	TRBD1	TRBJ1-2	TGTGCCAGTAGCGGAGGACAGGGAGCTAACTATGGCTACACCTTC	CASSGGQGANYGYTF
TRBV27	-	-	TRBJ1-1	TGTGCCAGCAGTTTATTTGGCAGTATGAACACTGAAGCTTTCTTT	CASSLFGSMNTEAFF
TRBV6-5	-	TRBD1	TRBJ1-3	TGTGCCAGCAGCCTCGCCCCCAGGGGGGGAAACACCATATATTTT	CASSLAPRGGNTIYF
TRBV27	few	TRBD1	TRBJ1-2	TGTGCCAGCTCCCGCGGACAGGGAACTAACTATGGCTACACCTTC	CASSRGQGTNYGYTF
TRBV3-1/TRBV3-2	-	-	TRBJ1-1	TGTGCCAGCAGCCTGCGGGCCAAGAACACTGAAGCTTTCTTT	CASSLRAKNTEAFF
TRBV6-5	few	TRBD1	TRBJ1-2	TGTGCCAGCAGAGCGGACAGGGACAACTCGTATGGCTACACCTTC	CASRADRDNSYGYTF
TRBV7-3	-	-	TRBJ1-2	TGTGCCAGCAGCCATTCCGGGACACCCGGGGTATACACCTTC	CASSHSGTPGVYTF
TRBV14	-	-	TRBJ1-6	TGTGCCAGCAGCCACATGCCGAGCTCCTATAATTCACCCCTCCACTTT	CASSHMPSSYNSPLHF
TRBV11-2	-	-	TRBJ1-1	TGTGCCAGCAGCTTAGCGGTTATGAACACTGAAGCTTTCTTT	CASSLAVMNTEAFF
TRBV27	-	-	TRBJ1-1	TGTGCCAGCAGCCTCCTCAGGGCTGGTGGTGGGGCTTTCTTT	CASSLLRAGGGAFF
TRBV5-1	-	TRBD1	TRBJ1-6	TGCGCCAGCAGCTATGGACAGGGAGAATCACCCCTCCACTTT	CASSYGQGESPLHF
TRBV19	-	TRBD1	TRBJ1-5	TGTGCCAGTTCCCAGGGACAGGGCAGTCAGCCCCAGCATTTT	CASSQGQGSQPQHF
TRBV6-2/TRBV6-3	-	-	TRBJ1-1	TGTGCCAGCAGTTACTTCGGACAATCTAAAACTGAAGCTTTCTTT	CASSYFGQSKTEAFF
TRBV11-2	-	TRBD1	TRBJ1-1	TGTGCCAGCAGCTCTCAGGGGGTCGGCACTGAAGCTTTCTTT	CASSSQGVGTEAFF
TRBV7-2	-	-	TRBJ2-3	TGTGCCAGCAGCCGTGACTACTCCACAGATACGCAGTATTTT	CASSRDYSTDTQYF
TRBV27	-	-	TRBJ2-7	TGTGCCAGCAGTCCCTGGGAAGGGAGCTACGAGCAGTACTTC	CASSPWEGSYEQYF
TRBV7-9	-	TRBD1	TRBJ1-2	TGTGCCAGTCTCTCAGGGGGAACCTATGGCTACACCTTC	CASLSGGTYGYTF
TRBV3-1/TRBV3-2	-	TRBD2	TRBJ2-1	TGTGCCAGCAGCCTCTGGCGGGAGGGGAGCGGTGAGCAGTTCTTC	CASSLWREGSGEQFF
TRBV7-9	once	-	TRBJ2-2	TGTGCCAGCAGCTTAGGACAGTTGAACACCGGGGAGCTGTTTTTT	CASSLGQLNTGELFF
TRBV3-1/TRBV3-2	-	TRBD2	TRBJ2-1	TGTGCCAGCAGCTTCAGCGGGGGGGGCCACAATGAGCAGTTCTTC	CASSFSGGGHNEQFF
TRBV5-1	-	-	TRBJ1-1	TGCGCCAGCAGCTTCTACAGGGCTAACACTGAAGCTTTCTTT	CASSFYRANTEAFF
TRBV7-2	-	-	TRBJ2-2	TGTGCCAGCAGCCCCGGACAGCCCTCGGGGCTGTTTTTT	CASSPGQPSGLFF
TRBV6-5	-	-	TRBJ1-4	TGTGCCAGCAGAGATAGACAGAAAAGTGAAAAACTGTTTTTT	CASRDRQKSEKLFF
TRBV27	once	TRBD1	TRBJ1-6	TGTGCCAGCAGCCGGTCACGACAGGGCATAGCAGGGTCACCCCTCCACTTT	CASSRSRQGIAGSPLHF
TRBV5-6	-	TRBD1	TRBJ2-3	TGTGCCAGCAGCCTGCAGGGGGTTAGGGTGCAGTATTTT	CASSLQGVRVQYF
TRBV5-1	-	TRBD1	TRBJ2-2	TGCGCCAGCAGCCCGTCCTTCGGGACAGGGCCCGGGGAGCTGTTTTTT	CASSPSFGTGPGELFF
TRBV5-1	-	-	TRBJ2-1	TGCGCCAGCAGCTTAGGACTGGGCTACAATGAGCAGTTCTTC	CASSLGLGYNEQFF
TRBV28	-	TRBD1	TRBJ1-2	TGTGCCAGCAGTTCATATAACGGGGGACAGGGCCCGCTGCGGAAGGGGGTTAACTATGGCTACACCTTC	CASSSYNGGQGPLRKGVNYGYTF
TRBV6-5	-	-	TRBJ1-1	TGTGCCAGCAGGTGGAGAGGCGGCGGCACTGAAGCTTTCTTT	CASRWRGGGTEAFF
TRBV5-1	-	TRBD2	TRBJ2-3	TGCGCCAGCAGTAGACTAGCGGGGGACACAGATACGCAGTATTTT	CASSRLAGDTDTQYF
TRBV10-1	-	TRBD1	TRBJ2-1	TGCGCCAGCGGTGAGGGACAGGGTATCCCCTACAATGAGCAGTTCTTC	CASGEGQGIPYNEQFF
TRBV5-1	once	TRBD1	TRBJ1-1	TGCGCCAGCAGCCCCCGACAGGGTTTGAACACTGAAGCTTTCTTT	CASSPRQGLNTEAFF